These T cell receptor beta chains were read from a single sample in a study of blood T cells in healthy people across ages. TCRdb reprocessed the 5' RACE reads with MiXCR, giving one entry per CDR3 protein. The profile shows some 1 million distinct CDR3 sequences, under 55% of them singletons. The specimen was blood. The source is a woman aged 60-75 years in good health. Each CDR3 is given with its conserved first and last residue. The D gene is left open where the match is weak. Clone sizes are given selectively: once, few, many, or a class where the clone is expanded.

TRBJ2-1	TRBV6-5	NA	NA	TGTGCCAGCAGTGACTCCAGATCCAATGAGCAGTTCTTC	CASSDSRSNEQFF
TRBJ2-7	TRBV27	NA	NA	TGTGCCACCACACGGGCATCGCAGCAGTACTTC	CATTRASQQYF
TRBJ2-1	TRBV10-3	NA	NA	TGTGCCATCAGTGAGGACCCGATGAACAATGAGCAGTTCTTC	CAISEDPMNNEQFF
TRBJ1-2	TRBV7-9	NA	few	TGTGCCAGCAGCTCTAGACAGGATAACTATGGCTACACCTTC	CASSSRQDNYGYTF
TRBJ2-1	TRBV11-2	TRBD1	NA	TGTGCCAGCAGCTTAGATTTGGGGACAGGGTTCTACAATGAGCAGTTCTTC	CASSLDLGTGFYNEQFF
TRBJ2-7	TRBV27	NA	NA	TGTGCCAGCACCAGAGGGCCCCAATCCTTTTACGAGCAGTACTTC	CASTRGPQSFYEQYF
TRBJ2-1	TRBV7-9	TRBD2	NA	TGTGCCAGCAGCTTACAAAAAAGCGGGAGTCCCTACAATGAGCAGTTCTTC	CASSLQKSGSPYNEQFF
TRBJ2-7	TRBV27	NA	NA	TGTGCCTCTCGCGCTCCGGGGCGCTACGAGCAGTACTTC	CASRAPGRYEQYF
TRBJ1-6	TRBV6-1	TRBD1	few	TGTGCCAGCAGAACCACACCAACAGGGGTGTATAATTCACCCCTCCACTTT	CASRTTPTGVYNSPLHF
TRBJ2-1	TRBV10-1	NA	NA	TGCGCCAGCAGTGATTTCCCCAGCGGAGGCGCCTACAATGAGCAGTTCTTC	CASSDFPSGGAYNEQFF
TRBJ2-1	TRBV7-3	NA	few	TGTGCCAGCAGCTTAAACCCGGGGTACAATGAGCAGTTCTTC	CASSLNPGYNEQFF
TRBJ1-2	TRBV7-9	NA	NA	TGTGCCAGCAGCTCCCCGGGGGGGGCCGTCATTTATGGCTACACCTTC	CASSSPGGAVIYGYTF
TRBJ2-7	TRBV12-3/TRBV12-4	NA	NA	TGTGCCAGCAAGGCACTAAGCGGCAGGCTCTACAATGAGCAGTACTTC	CASKALSGRLYNEQYF
TRBJ2-7	TRBV12-3/TRBV12-4	NA	NA	TGTGCCAGCAGTTTTGCTGAAAATCACGAGCAGTACTTC	CASSFAENHEQYF
TRBJ1-1	TRBV20-1	NA	NA	TGCAGTGCTAGAGATAGTGGCAGGACGAACACTGAAGCTTTCTTT	CSARDSGRTNTEAFF
TRBJ2-1	TRBV7-9	NA	few	TGTGCCAGCAGCTTAAAAGGGGGTGACTACAATGAGCAGTTCTTC	CASSLKGGDYNEQFF
TRBJ2-3	TRBV20-1	NA	NA	TGCAGTGCTAGCACAGCGTATAGCGGCTACACAGATACGCAGTATTTT	CSASTAYSGYTDTQYF